Listed here are 2 T cell receptor beta chains from one sample, sequenced in a study of graft-versus-host responses after intestinal transplantation (dated by TCRdb to the early 2020s). The protocol used for the library was the immunoSEQ multiplex PCR assay. This immuneACCESS table, as held by TCRdb, lists in-frame sequences with V and J called but not all clones. Of the missing ones, under half trace to an unresolved V gene in checked studies; the others have no known cause. A total of just under 100,000 clones appear in this sample, roughly 90% of them only once. The ten largest clones take up around 16% of the sample. The specimen was PBMCs, collected 453 days after intestinal transplant. The origin of the receptors is a human patient who received an intestinal transplant, so some T cells may come from the graft donor.

V usage is TRBV15 and J usage is TRBJ1-2, with 8 bases that match TRBD1. Germline trimming cut 0 bases from V and 6 bases from J; bases unmatched to any gene: 6. The germline gives CDR1 LNHNV, CDR2 YYDKDF (reference sequence). The length of the CDR3 is 15 residues. CDR3 loop: CATSREDRVMDGYTF. DNA for the CDR3: TGTGCCACCAGCAGAGAGGACAGGGTGATGGATGGCTACACCTTC.

The chain couples TRBV2 to TRBJ2-7; no clear D. V lost 6 bases, J lost 3 bases, and 6 bases lay in between. The CDR3 spans 11 residues. Germline V gene data show CDR1 as SNHLY and CDR2 as FYNNEI. This CDR3 is CASRGLYEQYF. The DNA for the CDR3 is TGTGCCAGCAGGGGCCTCTACGAGCAGTACTTC.